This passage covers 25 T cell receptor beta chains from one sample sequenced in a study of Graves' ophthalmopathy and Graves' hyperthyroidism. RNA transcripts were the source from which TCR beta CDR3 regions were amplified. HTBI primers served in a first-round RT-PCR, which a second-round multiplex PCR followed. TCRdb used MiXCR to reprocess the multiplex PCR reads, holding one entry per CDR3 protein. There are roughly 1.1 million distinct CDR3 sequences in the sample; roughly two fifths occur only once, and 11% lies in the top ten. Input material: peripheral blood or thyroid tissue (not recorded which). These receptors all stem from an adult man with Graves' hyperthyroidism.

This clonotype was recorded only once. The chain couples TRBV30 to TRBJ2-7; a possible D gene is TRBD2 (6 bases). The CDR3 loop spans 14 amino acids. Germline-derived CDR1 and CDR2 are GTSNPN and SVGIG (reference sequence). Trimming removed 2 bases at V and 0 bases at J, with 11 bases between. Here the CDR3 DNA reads TGTGCCTGGAGTAGCGGGTTCGGCTCCTACGAGCAGTACTTC. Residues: CAWSSGFGSYEQYF.

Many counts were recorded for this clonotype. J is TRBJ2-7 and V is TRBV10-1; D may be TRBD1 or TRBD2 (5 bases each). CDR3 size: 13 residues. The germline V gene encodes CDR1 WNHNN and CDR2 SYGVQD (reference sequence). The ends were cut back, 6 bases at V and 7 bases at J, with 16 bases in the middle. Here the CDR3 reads CASSLGTASEQYF. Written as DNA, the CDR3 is TGCGCCAGCAGCCTCGGGACCGCAAGTGAGCAGTACTTC.

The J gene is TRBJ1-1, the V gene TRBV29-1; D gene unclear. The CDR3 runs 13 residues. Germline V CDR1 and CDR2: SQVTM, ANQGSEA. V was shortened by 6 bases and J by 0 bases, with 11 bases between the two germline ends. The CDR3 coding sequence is TGCAGCGTGGTTGGAAGGGTGAACACTGAAGCTTTCTTT. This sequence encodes CSVVGRVNTEAFF. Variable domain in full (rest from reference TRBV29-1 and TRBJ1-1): SAVISQKPSRDICQRGTSLTIQCQVDSQVTMMFWYRQQPGQSLTLIATANQGSEATYESGFVIDKFPISRPNLTFSTLTVSNMSPEDSSIYLCSVVGRVNTEAFFGQGTRLTVV.

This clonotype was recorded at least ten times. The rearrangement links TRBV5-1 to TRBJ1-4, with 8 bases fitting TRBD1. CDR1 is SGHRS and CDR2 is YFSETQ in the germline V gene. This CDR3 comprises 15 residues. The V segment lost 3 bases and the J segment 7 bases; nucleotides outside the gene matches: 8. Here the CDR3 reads CASSWAGGATEKLFF. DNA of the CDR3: TGCGCCAGCAGCTGGGCAGGGGGCGCGACTGAAAAACTGTTTTTT.

CDR3 DNA sequence: TGTGCCAGCAGCCCGACAGGCCGGGGCTACACCTTC. This translates into CASSPTGRGYTF. The chain has TRBV7-2 and TRBJ1-2; D is perhaps TRBD1 (6 bases). Germline V gene lookup returns CDR1 SGHTA and CDR2 FQGNSA. The ends were cut back, 5 bases at V and 8 bases at J, with 12 bases in the middle. This CDR3 comprises 12 residues.

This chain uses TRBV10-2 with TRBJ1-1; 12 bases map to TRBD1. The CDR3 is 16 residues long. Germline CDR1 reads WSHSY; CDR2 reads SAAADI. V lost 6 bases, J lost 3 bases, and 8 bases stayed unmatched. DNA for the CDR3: TGCGCCAGCAGCCCTCGGGACAGGGGGCGTTACACTGAAGCTTTCTTT. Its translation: CASSPRDRGRYTEAFF.

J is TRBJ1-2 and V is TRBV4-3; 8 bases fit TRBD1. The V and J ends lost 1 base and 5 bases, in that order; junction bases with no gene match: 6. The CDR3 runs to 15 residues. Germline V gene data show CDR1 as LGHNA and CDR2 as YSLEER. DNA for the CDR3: TGCGCCAGCAGCCAAGTTGAGGACAGGGCGTATGGCTACACCTTC. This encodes CASSQVEDRAYGYTF.

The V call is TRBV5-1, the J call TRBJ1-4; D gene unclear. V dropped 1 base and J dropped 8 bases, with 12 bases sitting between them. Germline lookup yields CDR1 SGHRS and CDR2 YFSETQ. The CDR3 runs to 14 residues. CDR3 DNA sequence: TGCGCCAGCAGCTTGACGGGTAGGAAAGAAAAACTGTTTTTT. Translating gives CASSLTGRKEKLFF.

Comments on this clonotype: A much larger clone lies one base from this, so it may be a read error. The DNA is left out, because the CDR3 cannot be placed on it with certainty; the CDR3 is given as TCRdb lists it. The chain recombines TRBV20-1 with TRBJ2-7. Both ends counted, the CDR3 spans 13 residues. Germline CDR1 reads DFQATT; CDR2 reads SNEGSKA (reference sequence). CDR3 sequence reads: CSAVGLGNYERYF.

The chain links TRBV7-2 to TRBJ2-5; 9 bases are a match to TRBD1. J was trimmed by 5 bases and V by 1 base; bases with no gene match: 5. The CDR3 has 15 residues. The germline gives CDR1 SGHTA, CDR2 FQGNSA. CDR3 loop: CASSLVTGGAETQYF. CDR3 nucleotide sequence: TGTGCCAGCAGCTTAGTGACAGGGGGGGCGGAGACCCAGTACTTC.

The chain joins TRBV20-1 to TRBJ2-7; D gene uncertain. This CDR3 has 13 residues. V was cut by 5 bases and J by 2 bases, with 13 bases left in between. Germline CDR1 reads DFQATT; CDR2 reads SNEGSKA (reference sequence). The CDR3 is CSAAWRLPYEQYF. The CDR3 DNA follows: TGCAGTGCTGCATGGAGACTGCCCTACGAGCAGTACTTC.

DNA of the CDR3: TGCGCCAGCAGTCCTAGCGGGGGGACTGAGGAAGAGACCCAGTACTTC. As protein: CASSPSGGTEEETQYF. This rearrangement joins TRBV10-1 to TRBJ2-5, with 11 bases fitting TRBD2. The CDR3 runs to 16 residues. CDR1 and CDR2 from the germline V gene are WNHNN and SYGVQD (reference sequence). With V trimmed by 5 bases and J by 3 bases, 8 bases remained unmatched.

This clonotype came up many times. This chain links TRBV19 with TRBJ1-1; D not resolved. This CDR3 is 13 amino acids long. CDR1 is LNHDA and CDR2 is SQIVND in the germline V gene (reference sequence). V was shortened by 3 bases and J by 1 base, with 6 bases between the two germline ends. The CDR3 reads CASSIATNTEAFF. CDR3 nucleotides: TGTGCCAGTAGTATTGCGACGAACACTGAAGCTTTCTTT.

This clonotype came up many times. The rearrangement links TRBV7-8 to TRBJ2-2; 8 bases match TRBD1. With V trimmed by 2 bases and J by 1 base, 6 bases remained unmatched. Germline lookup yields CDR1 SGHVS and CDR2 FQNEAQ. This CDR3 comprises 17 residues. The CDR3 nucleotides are TGTGCCAGCAGCTTACTGGGCGGGACAGGGAACACCGGGGAGCTGTTTTTT. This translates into CASSLLGGTGNTGELFF.

CDR3 in DNA: TGTGCCAGCAGACAGGGGACGAGCGAGACCCAGTACTTC. It is translated as CASRQGTSETQYF. The chain joins TRBV28 to TRBJ2-5; 7 positions match TRBD1. Germline trimming cut 6 bases from V and 5 bases from J; bases unmatched to any gene: 6. CDR1 is MDHEN, CDR2 SYDVKM, per germline. This CDR3 is 13 amino acids long.

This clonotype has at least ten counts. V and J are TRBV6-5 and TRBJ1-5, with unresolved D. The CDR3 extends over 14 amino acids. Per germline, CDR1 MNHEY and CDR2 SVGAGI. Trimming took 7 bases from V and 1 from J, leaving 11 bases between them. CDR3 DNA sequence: TGTGCCAGCAAGGGTCTAGAAAGCAATCAGCCCCAGCATTTT. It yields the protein CASKGLESNQPQHF.

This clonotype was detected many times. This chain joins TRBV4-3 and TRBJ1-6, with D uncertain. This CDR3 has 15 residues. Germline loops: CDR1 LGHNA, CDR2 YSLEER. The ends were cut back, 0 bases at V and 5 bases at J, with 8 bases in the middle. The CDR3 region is CASSQESSDNSPLHF. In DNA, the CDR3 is TGCGCCAGCAGCCAAGAATCCAGTGATAATTCACCCCTCCACTTT.

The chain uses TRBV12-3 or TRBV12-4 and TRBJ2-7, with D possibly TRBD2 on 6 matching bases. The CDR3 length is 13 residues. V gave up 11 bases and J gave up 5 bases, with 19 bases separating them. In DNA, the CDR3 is TGTGCCTCTCGCGGGGTAGCGCTAAACGAGCAGTACTTC. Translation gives CASRGVALNEQYF.

The CDR3 sequence is CSAEETGRIRKLFF. CDR3 in DNA: TGCAGCGCCGAGGAGACAGGGAGGATAAGGAAACTGTTTTTT. The chain has TRBV29-1 and TRBJ1-4, with 7 bases fitting TRBD1. The germline CDR1 and CDR2 sequences are SQVTM and ANQGSEA. After removal of 7 bases from V and 11 bases from J, the junction contained 16 bases not matched to a gene. CDR3 length: 14 amino acids.

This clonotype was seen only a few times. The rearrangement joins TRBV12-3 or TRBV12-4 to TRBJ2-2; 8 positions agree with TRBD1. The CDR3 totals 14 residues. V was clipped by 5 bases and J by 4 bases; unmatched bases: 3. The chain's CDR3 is CASSPQGGTGELFF. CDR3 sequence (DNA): TGTGCCAGCAGTCCACAGGGGGGCACCGGGGAGCTGTTTTTT.

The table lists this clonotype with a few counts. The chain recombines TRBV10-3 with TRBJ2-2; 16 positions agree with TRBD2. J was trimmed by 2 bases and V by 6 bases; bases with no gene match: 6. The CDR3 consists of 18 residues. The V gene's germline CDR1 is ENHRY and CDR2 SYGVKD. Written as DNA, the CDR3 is TGTGCCATCAGCGCCGGGACTAGCGGGGGGGCCAACACCGGGGAGCTGTTTTTT. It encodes CAISAGTSGGANTGELFF.

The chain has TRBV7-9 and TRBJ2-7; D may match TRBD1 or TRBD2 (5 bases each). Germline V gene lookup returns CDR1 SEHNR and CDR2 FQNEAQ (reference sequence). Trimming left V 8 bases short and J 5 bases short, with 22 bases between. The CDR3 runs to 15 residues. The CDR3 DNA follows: TGTGCCAGCCGATACCTGAGGGGTGTCGAAAACGAGCAGTACTTC. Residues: CASRYLRGVENEQYF.

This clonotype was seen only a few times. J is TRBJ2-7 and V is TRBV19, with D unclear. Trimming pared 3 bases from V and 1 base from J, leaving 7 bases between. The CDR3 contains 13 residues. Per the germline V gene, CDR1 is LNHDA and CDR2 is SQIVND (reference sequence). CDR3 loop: CASSIPGSYEQYF. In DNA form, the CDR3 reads TGTGCCAGTAGTATCCCTGGGTCCTACGAGCAGTACTTC.

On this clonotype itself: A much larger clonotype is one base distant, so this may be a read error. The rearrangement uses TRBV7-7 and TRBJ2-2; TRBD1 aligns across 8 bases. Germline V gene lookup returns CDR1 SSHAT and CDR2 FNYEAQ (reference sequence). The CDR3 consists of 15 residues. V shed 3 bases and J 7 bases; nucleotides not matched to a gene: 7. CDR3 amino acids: CASSFGQGFIGELFF. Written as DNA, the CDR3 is TGTGCCAGCAGCTTTGGACAGGGTTTTATCGGGGAGCTGTTTTTT.

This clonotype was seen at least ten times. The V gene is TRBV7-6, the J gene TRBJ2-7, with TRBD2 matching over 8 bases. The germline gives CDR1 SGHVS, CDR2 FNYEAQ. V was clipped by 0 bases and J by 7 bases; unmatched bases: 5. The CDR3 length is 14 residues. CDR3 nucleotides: TGTGCCAGCAGCTTAGCTAGCGGGGCCTTGGAGCAGTACTTC. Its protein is CASSLASGALEQYF.